Following are 9 T cell receptor beta chains from one sample sequenced in a study of PD-L1 blockade in urothelial cancer. Regarding time point: peripheral blood 6 weeks after treatment start. TCRdb keeps only in-frame clones here, not all; method: immunoSEQ multiplex PCR. The sample records about 38,000 clones, 75% to 90% being singletons. The sample consisted of PBMCs, taken around atezolizumab (anti-PD-L1) treatment. The receptors come from a man between 60 and 70 years old with urothelial cancer.

The V gene is TRBV6-1, the J gene TRBJ1-5; 9 nucleotides agree with TRBD1. Germline trimming cut 6 bases from V and 5 bases from J; bases unmatched to any gene: 5. In germline, CDR1 is MNHNS, CDR2 SASEGT. The CDR3 sequence is 14 residues long. CDR3 nucleotide sequence: TGTGCCAGCAGGGTACGACAGGGGGATCAGCCCCAGCATTTT. Translation gives CASRVRQGDQPQHF.

The chain is built from TRBV6-1 and TRBJ2-1, with D possibly TRBD2 on 5 matching bases. V lost 5 bases to trimming and J lost 10 bases, with 18 bases between them. The CDR3 totals 14 residues. From germline, CDR1 is MNHNS and CDR2 SASEGT. For the CDR3, the DNA is TGTGCCAGCAGTTCGAAGTCGGAGGTTGGGGAGCAGTTCTTC. This translates into CASSSKSEVGEQFF.

This clone came up a few times. The genes are TRBV18 and TRBJ1-2; D unresolved. Germline V gives CDR1 KGHSH, CDR2 LQKENI. This CDR3 is built from 13 residues. The ends were cut back, 2 bases at V and 7 bases at J, with 11 bases in the middle. CDR3: CASSPSRSVGYTF. The CDR3 DNA sequence: TGTGCCAGCTCACCATCCCGGAGCGTTGGCTACACCTTC.

V usage is TRBV7-6 and J usage is TRBJ2-1; TRBD2 might be the D (6 bases). Trimming pared 4 bases from V and 1 base from J, leaving 11 bases between. The CDR3 is 15 amino acids. CDR1 and CDR2 (germline): SGHVS, FNYEAQ. CDR3 bases: TGTGCCAGCAGCTCCGGAGGAGGGTCCTACAATGAGCAGTTCTTC. Residues: CASSSGGGSYNEQFF.

The chain combines TRBV7-9 with TRBJ2-2; 7 bases match TRBD2. The ends lost 5 bases at V and 3 bases at J; junction bases unmatched: 9. Germline V gene data show CDR1 as SEHNR and CDR2 as FQNEAQ (reference sequence). The CDR3 consists of 16 residues. The CDR3 coding sequence is TGTGCCAGCAGCACCTGGGGGGGAATAGACACCGGGGAGCTGTTTTTT. Encoded protein: CASSTWGGIDTGELFF.

The rearrangement links TRBV28 to TRBJ1-6, with 7 bases that match TRBD1. In germline, CDR1 is MDHEN, CDR2 SYDVKM. J lost 0 bases, V lost 6 bases, and 17 bases had no gene match. This CDR3 region has 20 residues. The CDR3 coding sequence is TGTGCCAGCAGGATACTCCTAGGGGGCCTGGTCCCCTCCTATAATTCACCCCTCCACTTT. This translates into CASRILLGGLVPSYNSPLHF.

The chain couples TRBV28 to TRBJ1-1, with a possible D match to TRBD1 (5 bases). This CDR3 contains 13 residues. Looked up from germline, CDR1 is MDHEN and CDR2 is SYDVKM. Trimming cost V 6 bases and J 1 base, with 9 bases left between them. As DNA, the CDR3 is TGTGCCAGCAGCTTGGGGCAGAACACTGAAGCTTTCTTT. This codes for CASSLGQNTEAFF. The variable domain in full, completed from reference TRBV28 and TRBJ1-1, reads DVKVTQSSRYLVKRTGEKVFLECVQDMDHENMFWYRQDPGLGLRLIYFSYDVKMKEKGDIPEGYSVSREKKERFSLILESASTNQTSMYLCASSLGQNTEAFFGQGTRLTVV.

The V call is TRBV15, the J call TRBJ1-6; the match to TRBD1 covers 7 bases. Per germline, CDR1 LNHNV and CDR2 YYDKDF (reference sequence). After removal of 5 bases from V and 9 bases from J, the junction contained 10 bases not matched to a gene. This CDR3 is built from 15 residues. For the CDR3, the DNA is TGTGCCACCAGCCGTGACAGGGTGAATGGTTCACCCCTCCACTTT. It is translated as CATSRDRVNGSPLHF. Complete variable domain (other parts from reference TRBV15 and TRBJ1-6): DAMVIQNPRYQVTQFGKPVTLSCSQTLNHNVMYWYQQKSSQAPKLLFHYYDKDFNNEADTPDNFQSRRPNTSFCFLDIRSPGLGDTAMYLCATSRDRVNGSPLHFGNGTRLTVT.

The chain recombines TRBV18 with TRBJ1-2, with TRBD1 matching over 9 bases. From germline, CDR1 is KGHSH and CDR2 LQKENI. V trimming: 5 bases; J trimming: 4 bases; junction bases outside the gene matches: 5. The length of the CDR3 is 14 residues. In nucleotides, the CDR3 is TGTGCCAGCTCAGTGGACAGGGGCACCTATGGCTACACCTTC. Its translation: CASSVDRGTYGYTF.